The 11 T cell receptor beta chains in this list originate from one sample, sequenced in a study of Tregs in tolerant kidney transplant recipients. The table came from immunoSEQ multiplex PCR; TCRdb's copy has only in-frame clones and leaves some out. The table records about 83,000 clones, 98% of them present only once. The sample here was CD4+ T cells from blood, taken before the transplant. The source is a human donor who received a combined kidney and bone marrow transplant.

The rearrangement uses TRBV7-2 and TRBJ1-2; D not certain. The CDR3 loop spans 14 amino acids. V was trimmed by 1 base and J by 2 bases, leaving 8 bases between them. The germline V gene encodes CDR1 SGHTA and CDR2 FQGNSA. The DNA for the CDR3 is TGTGCCAGCAGCTTAGATGTATTGAACTATGGCTACACCTTC. Protein sequence: CASSLDVLNYGYTF.

The chain employs TRBV2 and TRBJ1-1, with D perhaps TRBD1 (6 bases). CDR1 is SNHLY, CDR2 FYNNEI, per germline. The V gene lost 6 bases and the J gene lost 0 bases, with 14 bases spanning the gap. This CDR3 is built from 15 residues. CDR3 sequence: CASRETRGMNTEAFF. Here the CDR3 DNA reads TGTGCCAGCAGGGAGACCAGGGGCATGAACACTGAAGCTTTCTTT. The complete variable domain, with remaining parts taken from reference TRBV2 and TRBJ1-1, reads EPEVTQTPSHQVTQMGQEVILRCVPISNHLYFYWYRQILGQKVEFLVSFYNNEISEKSEIFDDQFSVERPDGSNFTLKIRSTKLEDSAMYFCASRETRGMNTEAFFGQGTRLTVV.

For the CDR3, the DNA is TGTGCCACCAGCAGAGATCAGTTTCTCGCTTTCTTT. Residues: CATSRDQFLAFF. This chain joins TRBV15 and TRBJ1-1, with no clear D. There are 12 residues in the CDR3. Germline loops: CDR1 LNHNV, CDR2 YYDKDF (reference sequence). Trimming left V 0 bases short and J 11 bases short, with 10 bases between. The whole variable domain, remainder taken from reference TRBV15 and TRBJ1-1, is DAMVIQNPRYQVTQFGKPVTLSCSQTLNHNVMYWYQQKSSQAPKLLFHYYDKDFNNEADTPDNFQSRRPNTSFCFLDIRSPGLGDTAMYLCATSRDQFLAFFGQGTRLTVV.

This chain links TRBV2 with TRBJ2-3; 10 positions agree with TRBD2. The germline V gene encodes CDR1 SNHLY and CDR2 FYNNEI. The V and J ends lost 3 bases and 5 bases, in that order; junction bases with no gene match: 5. CDR3 length equals 15 residues. CDR3: CASSDEREGRDTQYF. The CDR3 DNA is TGTGCCAGCAGTGATGAGCGGGAGGGCAGAGATACGCAGTATTTT.

Of note for this clone: Its ends do not fully match the called genes, so a read error is possible. The chain is built from TRBV6-1 and TRBJ1-2; D is ambiguous. The V gene's germline CDR1 is MNHNS and CDR2 SASEGT. The CDR3 has 16 residues. In DNA, the CDR3 is TGTGCCAGCAGCGAAGGTTCTGGGAGTCTTAACTATGGCTACACCTTC. Its protein is CASSEGSGSLNYGYTF.

The sample holds one count of this clone. The gene calls are TRBV27 and TRBJ2-7, with D possibly matching TRBD1 (6 bases). Germline V gene data show CDR1 as MNHEY and CDR2 as SMNVEV (reference sequence). This CDR3 region has 15 residues. V shed 2 bases and J shed 4 bases, with 15 bases lying between them. This CDR3 reads CASSLVRGARYEQYF. CDR3 coding DNA: TGTGCCAGCAGTTTAGTCAGGGGCGCCCGTTACGAGCAGTACTTC.

The rearrangement uses TRBV19 and TRBJ2-1; 10 nucleotides match TRBD2. The length of the CDR3 is 16 residues. The trim removed 5 bases at V and 6 bases at J, leaving 10 bases unmatched. CDR1 is LNHDA, CDR2 SQIVND, per germline (reference sequence). CDR3 in DNA: TGTGCCAGTAGTCCCCGGGGTAGCGGGGGGACCAATGAGCAGTTCTTC. This encodes CASSPRGSGGTNEQFF. The full variable domain, completed using reference TRBV19 and TRBJ2-1, is DGGITQSPKYLFRKEGQNVTLSCEQNLNHDAMYWYRQDPGQGLRLIYYSQIVNDFQKGDIAEGYSVSREKKESFPLTVTSAQKNPTAFYLCASSPRGSGGTNEQFFGPGTRLTVL.

The V call is TRBV20-1, the J call TRBJ1-5; D ambiguous. This CDR3 contains 11 residues. Trimming stripped 3 bases from V and 9 bases from J, with 9 bases between. Germline V gene sequence: CDR1 DFQATT, CDR2 SNEGSKA (reference sequence). CDR3 loop: CSASRPGPQHF. The CDR3, as DNA: TGCAGTGCTAGTCGGCCGGGGCCCCAGCATTTT.

V is TRBV28 and J is TRBJ2-7; D is possibly TRBD2 (6 bases). The germline V and J ends were trimmed by 8 bases and 5 bases, with 7 bases remaining between them. CDR1 and CDR2 from the germline V gene are MDHEN and SYDVKM. CDR3 length: 10 residues. CDR3 nucleotides: TGTGCCAGCTGGAGGGACGAGCAGTACTTC. Translation gives CASWRDEQYF.

The V and J genes are TRBV5-6 and TRBJ2-1; 8 bases fit TRBD1. Trimming took 1 base from V and 10 from J; bases not matched to a gene: 4. This CDR3 region has 13 residues. Germline assignment: CDR1 SGHDT and CDR2 YYEEEE. Written as DNA, the CDR3 is TGTGCCAGCAGCTTGCCGGACAGGGTGGAGCAGTTCTTC. It specifies CASSLPDRVEQFF.

CDR3 residues: CASSLVPAQTQFWVNEQFF. CDR3 coding DNA: TGTGCCAGCAGCTTAGTTCCAGCGCAAACCCAATTCTGGGTCAATGAGCAGTTCTTC. The chain joins TRBV7-6 to TRBJ2-1; D is unresolved. V was trimmed by 1 base and J by 6 bases, leaving 25 bases between them. Germline V gene lookup returns CDR1 SGHVS and CDR2 FNYEAQ. CDR3 size: 19 residues.